One sample yielded the 18 T cell receptor beta chains listed below, sequenced in a study of cytomegalovirus exposure and HLA in healthy donors. Primers included in the PCR were 60 Vbeta and 13 Jbeta primers. Sequenced by immunoSEQ multiplex PCR; TCRdb stores in-frame clones only, minus some. The sample is made up of roughly 76,000 clones, and the top ten hold 2% to 2.5% of it. Sample: PBMCs. The receptors shown here come from a female donor in good health and CMV-seropositive.

The gene calls are TRBV18 and TRBJ2-7; 7 bases agree with TRBD2. The CDR3 consists of 13 residues. Germline values: CDR1 KGHSH, CDR2 LQKENI. V trimming: 6 bases; J trimming: 2 bases; junction bases outside the gene matches: 4. The CDR3 region is CASSPGLTYEQYF. DNA for the CDR3: TGTGCCAGCTCTCCGGGACTAACCTACGAGCAGTACTTC.

The chain couples TRBV4-1 to TRBJ2-7; D is perhaps TRBD1 (5 bases). This CDR3 has 16 amino acids. V dropped 0 bases and J dropped 0 bases, with 12 bases sitting between them. The germline V gene has CDR1 MGHRA and CDR2 YSYEKL. The CDR3 loop is CASSQDRGTNSYEQYF. The DNA of the CDR3 is TGCGCCAGCAGCCAAGATAGGGGTACTAACTCCTACGAGCAGTACTTC.

The J gene is TRBJ1-1, the V gene TRBV6-5; D perhaps matches TRBD1 (5 bases). From germline, CDR1 is MNHEY and CDR2 SVGAGI. There are 15 residues in the CDR3. The V end lost 2 bases, the J end lost 2 bases, and 12 bases lay between the germline ends. The CDR3 reads CASSYRDLYNTEAFF. The CDR3 nucleotides read TGTGCCAGCAGTTACCGGGACTTATACAACACTGAAGCTTTCTTT.

The J gene is TRBJ2-1, the V gene TRBV5-1; 10 nucleotides agree with TRBD2. This CDR3 region has 15 residues. The V segment lost 0 bases and the J segment 9 bases; nucleotides outside the gene matches: 6. Germline V CDR1 and CDR2: SGHRS, YFSETQ. The CDR3 DNA is TGCGCCAGCAGCTTGGCCCCTAGCGGGGGTGGTGAGCAGTTCTTC. This codes for CASSLAPSGGGEQFF. Full variable domain (outside the CDR3, taken from reference TRBV5-1 and TRBJ2-1): KAGVTQTPRYLIKTRGQQVTLSCSPISGHRSVSWYQQTPGQGLQFLFEYFSETQRNKGNFPGRFSGRQFSNSRSEMNVSTLELGDSALYLCASSLAPSGGGEQFFGPGTRLTVL.

The rearrangement uses TRBV25-1 and TRBJ1-1; the match to TRBD1 covers 7 bases. Losses at the gene ends were 4 bases for V and 0 bases for J; bases not matched to a gene: 8. CDR3 length: 16 residues. Germline V lookup: CDR1 MGHDK, CDR2 SYGVNS. CDR3 nucleotides: TGTGCCAGCAGTGGTATAGGGACAGCGATGAACACTGAAGCTTTCTTT. Translated, it gives CASSGIGTAMNTEAFF. The full variable domain, rest sourced from reference TRBV25-1 and TRBJ1-1, is EADIYQTPRYLVIGTGKKITLECSQTMGHDKMYWYQQDPGMELHLIHYSYGVNSTEKGDLSSESTVSRIRTEHFPLTLESARPSHTSQYLCASSGIGTAMNTEAFFGQGTRLTVV.

The V call is TRBV29-1, the J call TRBJ2-3, with 10 bases that match TRBD2. The CDR3 length is 16 residues. The V gene end was trimmed by 6 bases and the J gene end by 2 bases; junction bases not matched to a gene: 11. Germline loops: CDR1 SQVTM, CDR2 ANQGSEA. The CDR3 DNA sequence: TGCAGCGTATGTTTTCCTAGCGGGGGATCCACAGATACGCAGTATTTT. This codes for CSVCFPSGGSTDTQYF.

The chain carries TRBV18 and TRBJ1-1; perhaps TRBD1 as D (5 bases). Germline V gives CDR1 KGHSH, CDR2 LQKENI. The CDR3 sequence is 19 residues long. The V end was cut by 6 bases, the J end by 1 base, with 27 bases between. Here the CDR3 DNA reads TGTGCCAGCTCCCGATCAACTGGTAGGGGAGGGTACTCGAACACTGAAGCTTTCTTT. Translation gives CASSRSTGRGGYSNTEAFF.

The J gene is TRBJ1-5, the V gene TRBV2; maybe TRBD1 (6 bases). The V end lost 3 bases, the J end lost 3 bases, and 9 bases lay between the germline ends. The CDR3 sequence is 14 residues long. Germline lookup yields CDR1 SNHLY and CDR2 FYNNEI. The CDR3 is CASSDQGYNQPQHF. CDR3 nucleotide sequence: TGTGCCAGCAGTGACCAGGGGTACAATCAGCCCCAGCATTTT.

The V gene is TRBV7-9, the J gene TRBJ1-1, with D perhaps matching TRBD1 (6 bases). Germline loops: CDR1 SEHNR, CDR2 FQNEAQ (reference sequence). The CDR3 covers 16 residues. Trimming took off 5 bases at V and 0 bases at J, with 16 bases between the two ends. In DNA form, the CDR3 reads TGTGCCAGCAGCCTAAAAGGACAGATAGTGAACACTGAAGCTTTCTTT. Translated, it gives CASSLKGQIVNTEAFF.

This sequence joins TRBV7-6 and TRBJ2-1, with 8 positions matching TRBD1. The CDR3 length is 15 residues. Germline CDR1 is SGHVS and CDR2 is FNYEAQ. J was trimmed by 5 bases and V by 4 bases; bases with no gene match: 7. The CDR3 bases are TGTGCCAGCAGCTCCCCGGGACAGGCAAACAATGAGCAGTTCTTC. Its protein product is CASSSPGQANNEQFF.

The V and J genes are TRBV6-5 and TRBJ1-1, with D possibly matching TRBD1 (6 bases). The CDR3 loop spans 11 amino acids. CDR1 MNHEY and CDR2 SVGAGI come from the germline V gene. Trimming took off 6 bases at V and 6 bases at J, with 8 bases between the two ends. In nucleotides, the CDR3 is TGTGCCAGCAGCAGGGGTTCTGAAGCTTTCTTT. It is translated as CASSRGSEAFF.

The chain recombines TRBV7-7 with TRBJ2-7; 9 nucleotides agree with TRBD1. The CDR3 covers 14 residues. The V gene end was trimmed by 3 bases and the J gene end by 2 bases; junction bases not matched to a gene: 2. In germline, CDR1 is SSHAT, CDR2 FNYEAQ (reference sequence). The CDR3 sequence is CASSLGQGAYEQYF. CDR3 nucleotides: TGTGCCAGCAGCTTGGGACAGGGAGCCTACGAGCAGTACTTC.

The J gene is TRBJ2-7, the V gene TRBV19; 10 positions agree with TRBD1. This CDR3 is built from 14 residues. Germline-derived CDR1 and CDR2 are LNHDA and SQIVND (reference sequence). The V and J ends lost 5 bases and 3 bases, in that order; junction bases with no gene match: 4. The CDR3 DNA sequence: TGTGCCAGTAGTCATGGGACAGGGGACTACGAGCAGTACTTC. Its translation: CASSHGTGDYEQYF. Variable domain in full (rest from reference TRBV19 and TRBJ2-7): DGGITQSPKYLFRKEGQNVTLSCEQNLNHDAMYWYRQDPGQGLRLIYYSQIVNDFQKGDIAEGYSVSREKKESFPLTVTSAQKNPTAFYLCASSHGTGDYEQYFGPGTRLTVT.

The CDR3 is CASSQDLGDSNEQFF. DNA for the CDR3: TGCGCCAGCAGCCAAGATCTAGGAGACTCCAATGAGCAGTTCTTC. V usage is TRBV4-3 and J usage is TRBJ2-1, with D unclear. Trimming cost V 0 bases and J 6 bases, with 12 bases left between them. The CDR3 is 15 residues long. CDR1 is LGHNA and CDR2 is YSLEER in the germline V gene.

The CDR3 DNA follows: TGCGCCAGCAGCTCGACTAGCGGGATAGGCAATGAGCAGTTCTTC. This gives the protein CASSSTSGIGNEQFF. V and J are TRBV4-3 and TRBJ2-1, with 11 bases aligning to TRBD2. The trim removed 5 bases at V and 6 bases at J, leaving 6 bases unmatched. Germline V gives CDR1 LGHNA, CDR2 YSLEER. The CDR3 has 15 residues.

As concerns this clone: This sample also contains other DNA sequences that code for the same CDR3. The rearrangement joins TRBV19 to TRBJ2-7; 7 bases fit TRBD1. V lost 9 bases and J lost 5; bases outside the gene matches: 7. CDR3 length: 12 residues. Germline assignment: CDR1 LNHDA and CDR2 SQIVND (reference sequence). The CDR3 protein is CASSTGNNEQYF. Written as DNA, the CDR3 is TGTGCCAGCTCGACAGGGAACAACGAGCAGTACTTC.

CDR3 DNA sequence: TGCGCCAGCAGCGGGGGGGATTCACCCCTCCACTTT. This codes for CASSGGDSPLHF. This sequence joins TRBV5-1 and TRBJ1-6; possibly TRBD1 for D (5 bases). The V gene's germline CDR1 is SGHRS and CDR2 YFSETQ. There are 12 residues in the CDR3. V lost 4 bases to trimming and J lost 8 bases, with 7 bases between them.

This chain links TRBV30 with TRBJ1-3; the match to TRBD1 covers 8 bases. The CDR3 is made up of 15 amino acids. Unmatched junction bases numbered 8, after V lost 1 base and J lost 6 bases. The germline V gene has CDR1 GTSNPN and CDR2 SVGIG (reference sequence). The CDR3 region is CAWSDGQGLLNTIYF. The CDR3 DNA reads as TGTGCCTGGAGTGATGGACAGGGACTATTAAACACCATATATTTT.